Reported below is one T cell receptor beta chain. Its target is unknown. The source of the sample is a study of T-cell memory formation after mild COVID-19. Study conclusions and caveats: Clones contracting across day 15 to 85 had a balanced CD4/CD8 profile; later expanding clones leaned CD4+.

In germline, CDR1 is SEHNR, CDR2 FQNEAQ (reference sequence). CDR3 length equals 14 residues. The V and J ends lost 8 bases and 3 bases respectively, with 14 bases between them. TCRdb redid the calling of the 5' RACE reads with MiXCR, one entry per CDR3 protein. The sample holds some 450,000 distinct CDR3 sequences, roughly 20% seen once. The TCR comes from an adult woman who had mild COVID-19 (a few samples of this study predate the infection). Cell type and time point are not known. Material: PBMCs or a T cell subset sorted from them (not recorded which). The rearrangement uses TRBV7-9 and TRBJ1-5; D may be TRBD1 (5 bases). DNA for the CDR3: TGTGCCAGCTCAACAGGTTTACTCAATCAGCCCCAGCATTTT. Residues: CASSTGLLNQPQHF.